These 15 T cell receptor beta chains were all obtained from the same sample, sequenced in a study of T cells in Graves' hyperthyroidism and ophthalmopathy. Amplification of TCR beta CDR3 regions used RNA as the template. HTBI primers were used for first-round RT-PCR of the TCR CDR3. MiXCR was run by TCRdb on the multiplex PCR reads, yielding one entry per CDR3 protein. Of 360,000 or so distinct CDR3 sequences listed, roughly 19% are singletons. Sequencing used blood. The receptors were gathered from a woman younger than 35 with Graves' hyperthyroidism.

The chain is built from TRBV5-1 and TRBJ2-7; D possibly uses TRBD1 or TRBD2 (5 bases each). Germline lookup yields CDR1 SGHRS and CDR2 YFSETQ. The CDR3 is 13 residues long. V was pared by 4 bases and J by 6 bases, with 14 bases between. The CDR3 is CASSHKTGGEQYF. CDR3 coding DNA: TGCGCCAGCAGCCACAAAACAGGAGGCGAGCAGTACTTC.

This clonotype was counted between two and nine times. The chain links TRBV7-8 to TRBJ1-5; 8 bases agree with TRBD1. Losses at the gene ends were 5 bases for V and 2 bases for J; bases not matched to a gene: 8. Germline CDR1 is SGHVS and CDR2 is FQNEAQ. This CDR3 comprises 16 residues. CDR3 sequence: CASSLGQGYGNQPQHF. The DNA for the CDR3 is TGTGCCAGCAGCCTCGGACAGGGATACGGCAATCAGCCCCAGCATTTT.

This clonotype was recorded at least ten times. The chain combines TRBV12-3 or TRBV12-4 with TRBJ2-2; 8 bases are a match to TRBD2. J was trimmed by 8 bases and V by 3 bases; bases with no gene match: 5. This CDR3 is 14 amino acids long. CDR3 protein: CASSLVLAGGELFF. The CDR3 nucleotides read TGTGCCAGCAGTTTGGTCCTAGCGGGTGGGGAGCTGTTTTTT.

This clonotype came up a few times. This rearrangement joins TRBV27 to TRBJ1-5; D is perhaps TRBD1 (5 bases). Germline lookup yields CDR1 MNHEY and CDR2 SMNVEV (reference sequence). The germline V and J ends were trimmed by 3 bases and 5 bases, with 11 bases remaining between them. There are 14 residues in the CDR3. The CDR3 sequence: CASSLGRVHQPQHF. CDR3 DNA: TGTGCCAGCAGTTTGGGCAGGGTGCATCAGCCCCAGCATTTT.

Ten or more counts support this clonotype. The CDR3 reads CASSEGTSGAQETQYF. For the CDR3, the DNA is TGTGCCAGCAGTGAAGGGACTAGCGGAGCCCAAGAGACCCAGTACTTC. The chain employs TRBV6-4 and TRBJ2-5; 11 positions agree with TRBD2. Germline CDR1 and CDR2: MRHNA and SNTAGT. The CDR3 extends over 16 amino acids. V gave up 3 bases and J gave up 1 base; unmatched junction bases: 4.

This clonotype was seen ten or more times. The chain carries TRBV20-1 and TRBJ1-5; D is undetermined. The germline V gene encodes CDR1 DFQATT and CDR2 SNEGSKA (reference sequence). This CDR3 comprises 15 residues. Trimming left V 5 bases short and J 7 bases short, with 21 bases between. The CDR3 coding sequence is TGCAGTGCTTCCCAGAATTCTCTAAGGAGACAGCCCCAGCATTTT. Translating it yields CSASQNSLRRQPQHF.

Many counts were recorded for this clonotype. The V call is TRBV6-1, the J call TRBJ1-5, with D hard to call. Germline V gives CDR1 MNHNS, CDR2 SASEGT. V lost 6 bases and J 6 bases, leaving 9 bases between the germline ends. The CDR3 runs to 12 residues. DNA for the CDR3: TGTGCCAGCAGAATAGGGCTTCAGCCCCAGCATTTT. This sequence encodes CASRIGLQPQHF.

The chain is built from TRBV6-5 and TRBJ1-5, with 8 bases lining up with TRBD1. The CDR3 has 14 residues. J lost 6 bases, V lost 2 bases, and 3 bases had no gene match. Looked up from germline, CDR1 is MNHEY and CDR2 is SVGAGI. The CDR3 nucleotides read TGTGCCAGCAGTTACGCAGGGGGCGTTCAGCCCCAGCATTTT. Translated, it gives CASSYAGGVQPQHF.

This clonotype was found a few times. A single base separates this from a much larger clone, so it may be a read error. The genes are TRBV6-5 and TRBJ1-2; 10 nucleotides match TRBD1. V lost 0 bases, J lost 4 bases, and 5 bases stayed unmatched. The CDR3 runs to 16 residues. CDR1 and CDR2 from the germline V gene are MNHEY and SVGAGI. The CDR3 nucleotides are TGTGCCAGCAGTTACTCGACAGGGGGCGGCGGCTATGGCTACACCTTC. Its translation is CASSYSTGGGGYGYTF.

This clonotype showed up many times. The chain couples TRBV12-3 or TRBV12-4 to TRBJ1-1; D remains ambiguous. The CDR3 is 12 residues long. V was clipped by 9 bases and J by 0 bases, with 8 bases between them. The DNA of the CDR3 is TGTGCCAGTGCCAGGTTGAACACTGAAGCTTTCTTT. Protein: CASARLNTEAFF.

The CDR3: CATNTDRGLYGYTF. The CDR3 coding sequence is TGTGCCACCAATACCGACAGGGGACTCTATGGCTACACCTTC. This chain uses TRBV15 with TRBJ1-2; TRBD1 matches 8 bases. Trimming cost V 7 bases and J 4 bases; bases outside gene matches: 8. The CDR3 has 14 residues. Germline lookup yields CDR1 LNHNV and CDR2 YYDKDF (reference sequence).

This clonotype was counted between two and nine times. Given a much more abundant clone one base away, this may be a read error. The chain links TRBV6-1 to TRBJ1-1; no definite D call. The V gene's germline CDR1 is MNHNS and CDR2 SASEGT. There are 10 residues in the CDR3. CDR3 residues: CASGEEVAFF. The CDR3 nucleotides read TGTGCCAGCGGTGAAGAGGTGGCTTTCTTT.

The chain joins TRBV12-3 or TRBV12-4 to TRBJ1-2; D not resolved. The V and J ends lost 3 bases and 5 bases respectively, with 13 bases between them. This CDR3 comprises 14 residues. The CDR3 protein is CASSFSPGGYGYTF. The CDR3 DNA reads TGTGCCAGCAGTTTCAGTCCCGGAGGATATGGCTACACCTTC.

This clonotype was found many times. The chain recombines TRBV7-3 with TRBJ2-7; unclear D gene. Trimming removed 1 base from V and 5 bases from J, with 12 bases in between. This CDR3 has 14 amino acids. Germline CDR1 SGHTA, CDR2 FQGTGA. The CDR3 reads CASSLSPSAHEQYF. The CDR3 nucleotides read TGTGCCAGCAGCTTAAGCCCGAGCGCCCACGAGCAGTACTTC.

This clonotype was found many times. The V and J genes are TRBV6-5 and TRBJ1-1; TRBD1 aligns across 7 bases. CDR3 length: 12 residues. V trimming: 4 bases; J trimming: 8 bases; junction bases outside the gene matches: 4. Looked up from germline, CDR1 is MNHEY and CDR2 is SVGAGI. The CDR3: CASSSLTGEAFF. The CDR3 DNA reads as TGTGCCAGCAGTTCCCTGACAGGGGAAGCTTTCTTT.